The TCR beta chain described here comes from a study of blood T cells in healthy people across ages. This clonotype has just a few counts. Germline CDR1 reads SQVTM; CDR2 reads ANQGSEA. This CDR3 region has 13 residues. The sample providers were healthy Caucasian people from Russia, aged about 6 to 90. No fewer than 5.5 micrograms of total RNA were isolated from every sample. A J-beta primer mix and a sample-barcoded 5' primer were used in a second PCR of roughly 6 to 12 cycles. TCRdb used MiXCR to reprocess the 5' RACE reads, holding one entry per CDR3 protein. The table shows around 1,000,000 distinct CDR3 sequences, with 20% to 25% occurring only once. These sequences were also reported in another study, on T cells of mothers and their children. That paper states: Input to cDNA synthesis comprised all extracted RNA, at a ratio of around 1.4 ug per 15 ul.

Specimen: blood. The chain combines TRBV29-1 with TRBJ2-5; D remains ambiguous. Judging by the DNA end, TRBJ2-7 fits better; the J call may be wrong. The sequence was obtained from a girl aged 2-9 years in good health. The CDR3 reads CSVELPLSGEQYF. The CDR3, as DNA: TGCAGCGTTGAACTCCCCCTCTCGGGCGAGCAGTACTTC.